This entry is about one T cell receptor beta chain. The CDR3 runs 15 residues. The junction had 7 bases not matched to a gene; V was cut back by 5 bases and J by 4 bases. Germline lookup yields CDR1 LGHDT and CDR2 YNNKEL (reference sequence). This record belongs to a study of blood T cell repertoires in COVID-19. Original processing methods: Nucleated cell number was recorded as an estimate derived from reference gene primer amplification. Only in-frame clones appear in the TCRdb table, and some are missing; sequencing was by immunoSEQ multiplex PCR. That table gives V, J and clone size, and the DNA gave D and trimming. The sample lists 300,000 to 400,000 clones, about nine tenths occurring once.

The TCR originated in a middle-aged man with active or convalescent COVID-19. Sample: peripheral blood. The chain couples TRBV3-1 (or the pseudogene TRBV3-2) to TRBJ2-1, with 8 bases identical to TRBD2. Here the CDR3 DNA reads TGTGCCAGCAGCTTAAGCGGGGGCCGTTACAATGAGCAGTTCTTC. This gives the protein CASSLSGGRYNEQFF.